This T cell receptor (beta chain) was observed in a study of T cells in Graves' hyperthyroidism and ophthalmopathy. The study's findings and limits: The model forecast ophthalmopathy, anticipating it by a median around 6.9 months before onset.

RNA transcripts gave rise to amplified TCR beta CDR3 regions. In the first-round RT-PCR of the TCR CDR3, the HTBI primer set was used. TCRdb re-called the multiplex PCR reads with MiXCR, one entry per CDR3 protein. The sample includes hundreds of thousands of distinct CDR3 sequences, more than 30% seen only once; the top ten take over 8%. Stable hyperthyroidism: no ophthalmopathy progression over 18 months of follow-up. Each diagnosis drew on symptoms, thyroxine, TRAb, thyroid ultrasound and orbital computed tomography findings. As for this clonotype: Its antigen remains unknown.

This clonotype originated in a man younger than 30 with Graves' hyperthyroidism. Sequencing was performed on blood.

CDR3 loop: CASSVDGRKNTEAFF. The CDR3 nucleotides are TGTGCCAGCAGCGTCGACGGGAGGAAGAACACTGAAGCTTTCTTT. The chain is built from TRBV9 and TRBJ1-1; D not resolved. The CDR3 runs to 15 residues. Per the germline V gene, CDR1 is SGDLS and CDR2 is YYNGEE. V gave up 2 bases and J gave up 1 base, with 12 bases separating them.